The subject of this entry is one TCR beta chain. V lost 6 bases and J lost 6; bases outside the gene matches: 8. CDR1 is MNHEY, CDR2 SVGAGI, per germline. The CDR3 has 13 amino acids. Original data processing: The assay estimated nucleated cells by amplifying reference gene primers. The data were produced by immunoSEQ multiplex PCR, yet TCRdb's version contains in-frame clones alone and is incomplete. The V and J calls and the clone size are those of that table, but D and trimming were determined from the DNA. The sample shows more than 45,000 clones, 90% of them seen only once. The sample comes from a study of blood T cell repertoires in COVID-19. For the study at large: Both acute and convalescent COVID-19 samples were obtained from the United States, Italy and Spain. Sources were T cells, B-cell-depleted T cells, or PBMCs; the material itself was cDNA or gDNA.

This receptor was obtained from a man between 70 and 80 years old with acute or convalescent COVID-19. The sequenced sample was peripheral blood. V gene TRBV6-5 combines with J gene TRBJ2-7, with 7 bases lining up with TRBD2. Here the CDR3 reads CASRPAGQPEQYF. DNA for the CDR3: TGTGCCAGCAGACCAGCGGGGCAGCCCGAGCAGTACTTC.